This record looks at one TCR beta chain sequence and its context. The data belong to a study of somatic mutations in cytotoxic T cells in rheumatoid arthritis. The method was immunoSEQ multiplex PCR; TCRdb's version includes in-frame clones alone and lacks a portion of them. The sample holds around 20,000 clones, 68% seen once. CDR3 length: 14 amino acids. The ends were cut back, 1 base at V and 1 base at J, with 8 bases in the middle. CDR1 and CDR2 (germline): MGHRA, YSYEKL. This sequence was found in an adult with rheumatoid arthritis. Sequencing was carried out using CD8+ T cells sorted from blood. The rearrangement joins TRBV4-1 to TRBJ2-7; D is perhaps TRBD1 (5 bases). The CDR3 coding sequence is TGCGCCAGCAGCCAAGCGGCAGGGTCCTACGAGCAGTACTTC. Its translation is CASSQAAGSYEQYF.